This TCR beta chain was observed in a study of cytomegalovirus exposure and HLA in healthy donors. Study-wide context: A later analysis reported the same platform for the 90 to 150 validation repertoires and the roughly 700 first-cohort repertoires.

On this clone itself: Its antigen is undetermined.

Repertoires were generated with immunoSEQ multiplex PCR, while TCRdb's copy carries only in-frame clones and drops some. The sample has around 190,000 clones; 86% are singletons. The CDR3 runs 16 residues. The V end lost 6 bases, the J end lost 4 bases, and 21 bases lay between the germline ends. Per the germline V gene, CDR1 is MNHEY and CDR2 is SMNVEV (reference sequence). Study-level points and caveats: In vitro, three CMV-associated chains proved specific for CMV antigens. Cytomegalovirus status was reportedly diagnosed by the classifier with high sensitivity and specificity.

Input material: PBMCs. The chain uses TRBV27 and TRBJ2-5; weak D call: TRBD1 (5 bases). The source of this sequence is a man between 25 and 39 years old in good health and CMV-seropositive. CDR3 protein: CASSPLSPGRGETQYF. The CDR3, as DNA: TGTGCCAGCAGCCCCCTTTCCCCTGGTAGGGGAGAGACCCAGTACTTC.